This T cell receptor (beta chain) was found in a study of blood T cell repertoires in COVID-19 (dated by TCRdb to about 2020). About the full investigation: The collaborator samples originated in the United States, Italy and Spain and spanned the acute and convalescent phases of COVID-19. Where available, HLA class I and class II types were obtained from metadata supplied by the sample provider rather than from assay-based typing. The dataset comprised deeply sampled blood TCRbeta repertoires from subjects exposed to, actively infected with, or recovered from COVID-19. The prospective study material was composed of cDNA or gDNA derived from T cells, B-cell-depleted T cells, or PBMCs. A freely available public database, intended as a resource for researchers studying the immune response to SARS-CoV-2, is where the repertoires were released. The sample metadata nearly always contained a de-identified subject ID, COVID-19 status, age in years and sex. The samples were drawn from two sources: the first 160 participants of the ongoing ImmuneRACE study, and over 1,000 subjects contributed by 6 global collaborators.

As concerns this clone: What antigen it recognizes has not been identified. One base away there is no much larger clone; base qualities are not given.

TCRbeta CDR3 regions were amplified from genomic DNA by means of the immunoSEQ Assay, a bias-controlled multiplex PCR. As for the authors' bioinformatics: Nucleated cell counts per sample were estimated from amplification of reference gene primers within the assay. To quantify the absolute abundance of each unique TCRbeta CDR3 rearrangement, sequence reads were collapsed and filtered. For each sample, productive Simpson clonality was calculated by taking the square root of Simpson's diversity index across productive rearrangements. TCRdb stores this immuneACCESS table with in-frame sequences only. Part of the clones is absent; in the studies checked, under half of the shortfall reflects unresolved V genes, and no reason is known for the rest. V and J calls and clone size are those listed in that table; D and trimming were worked out from the DNA. The sample has a few hundred thousand clones on record, nearly 90% of them singletons. Approximately 12% of the sample belongs to the ten largest clones.

Results and caveats for the whole study, not just this receptor: The quantity of clinical and demographic metadata differed by source and by participant and was supplied without curation.

Samples from volunteer blood donors who had recovered from COVID-19 were contributed by a second Seattle source. Collaborating institutions collected whole blood in K2EDTA tubes following their own protocols. For TCRbeta analysis, collaborators shipped samples in one of three forms: frozen whole blood, isolated PBMCs, or DNA extracted from either of those sample types. The trim is 3 bases for V and 6 bases for J, with a gap of 20 bases between the germline ends. The germline V gene provides CDR1 MGHRA and CDR2 YSYEKL. Including the terminal cysteine and phenylalanine, the CDR3 comprises 16 residues. The kept DNA is CDR3 alone, 48 bases in frame from the first base.

The sequence was obtained from a woman younger than 30 who had recovered from COVID-19. The sample taken for sequencing was peripheral blood. The chain is encoded by TRBV4-1 joined to TRBJ2-5, with a weak D call of TRBD1 (6 bases match). The CDR3 region has the sequence CASSHPGQSGMKTQYF. The nucleotides are TGCGCCAGCAGCCACCCGGGACAATCTGGGATGAAGACCCAGTACTTC.